Here is one TCR beta chain with its context. Authors' methods: Amplification of reference gene primers was used by the study to estimate nucleated cell counts. Data came from immunoSEQ multiplex PCR; TCRdb stores just in-frame clones and leaves some out. That table furnishes V, J and clone size, whereas the DNA furnished D and trimming. The data show 110,000 or so clones, with 80% to 90% seen just once and under 4% held by the top ten. The data are from a study of blood T cell repertoires in COVID-19. Study at large: Samples came from the United States, Italy and Spain, spanning acute and convalescent COVID-19. PBMCs, B-cell-depleted T cells, or T cells were the source of the cDNA or gDNA that made up the material.

The CDR3 runs 16 residues. V gave up 4 bases and J gave up 0 bases, with 13 bases separating them. CDR1 SGDLS and CDR2 YYNGEE come from the germline V gene. The chain combines TRBV9 with TRBJ1-4, with D possibly TRBD1 on 6 matching bases. This receptor was taken from a man aged 35 to 55 with acute or convalescent COVID-19. Sequenced input: peripheral blood. CDR3 sequence: CASSIGGQATNEKLFF. The CDR3 nucleotides are TGTGCCAGCAGCATCGGGGGGCAAGCAACTAATGAAAAACTGTTTTTT.